Listed here are 4 T cell receptor beta chains from one sample, sequenced in a study of blood T cells in healthy people across ages. The use of a sample-barcoded 5' primer and a J-beta primer mix characterized a second PCR of roughly 7 to 11 cycles. TCRdb used MiXCR to reprocess the 5' RACE reads, holding one entry per CDR3 protein. There are fewer than 600,000 distinct CDR3 sequences in the sample; over 25% occur only once, and 3% to 4% lies in the top ten. The same data also contributed to another study, on T cells of mothers and their children.

The sample taken for sequencing was blood. The receptors derive from a boy under 10 years old in good health.

This clonotype was counted between two and nine times. The J gene is TRBJ2-5, the V gene TRBV20-1; D is perhaps TRBD1 or TRBD2 (6 bases each). With the DNA end fitting TRBJ2-1 better, the J assignment may be wrong. The CDR3 totals 13 residues. Germline CDR1 is DFQATT and CDR2 is SNEGSKA (reference sequence). The CDR3 nucleotides read TGCAGTGCTGGAGCGGAGGGGGGAGTTGAGCAGTTCTTC. Amino acids: CSAGAEGGVEQFF.

This clonotype showed up just a few times. J is TRBJ2-3 and V is TRBV20-1; 10 nucleotides match TRBD2. After removal of 5 bases from V and 2 bases from J, the junction contained 7 bases not matched to a gene. This CDR3 comprises 15 residues. Germline lookup yields CDR1 DFQATT and CDR2 SNEGSKA (reference sequence). The CDR3 DNA is TGCAGTGCTCCTAGCGGGGGTTACTTCACAGATACGCAGTATTTT. Translated: CSAPSGGYFTDTQYF.

The chain links TRBV7-8 to TRBJ1-3; D possibly corresponds to TRBD1 (5 bases). CDR3 length: 14 amino acids. V dropped 6 bases and J dropped 10 bases, with 19 bases sitting between them. Germline CDR1 SGHVS, CDR2 FQNEAQ. The CDR3 sequence: CASSSGTPLRTIYF. The CDR3 DNA sequence: TGTGCCAGCAGTTCGGGGACCCCCCTCCGGACCATATATTTT.

The rearrangement uses TRBV20-1 and TRBJ2-3; TRBD2 aligns across 11 bases. V shed 5 bases and J 2 bases; nucleotides not matched to a gene: 12. The CDR3 consists of 17 residues. Germline CDR1 reads DFQATT; CDR2 reads SNEGSKA (reference sequence). The CDR3 spells CSAPWGSLAGATDTQYF. The CDR3 DNA sequence: TGCAGTGCTCCCTGGGGATCACTAGCGGGGGCCACAGATACGCAGTATTTT.